The sequence of this T cell receptor beta chain was determined in a study of T cell changes during pregnancy in multiple sclerosis. There are 15 residues in the CDR3. CDR1 and CDR2 (germline): KGHSH, LQKENI. The ends were cut back, 3 bases at V and 8 bases at J, with 17 bases in the middle. Assay: immunoSEQ multiplex PCR; the TCRdb copy retains only in-frame clones and omits some. The repertoire consists of roughly 47,000 clones, with 75% to 90% occurring once and the leading ten covering 7% to 10%. The source material was CD8+ T cells from peripheral blood mononuclear cells, sampled in the second trimester of pregnancy. The chain carries TRBV18 and TRBJ2-1; TRBD2 might be the D (7 bases). The TCR comes from a female donor with multiple sclerosis, enrolled in a pregnancy study. The DNA for the CDR3 is TGTGCCAGCTCACCGAATGGGCAAGGGGGGGATGAGCAGTTCTTC. This gives the protein CASSPNGQGGDEQFF.